This T cell receptor (beta chain) was observed in a study of blood T cell repertoires in COVID-19. The wider study: PBMCs, B-cell-depleted T cells, or T cells provided the cDNA or gDNA that made up the material.

As handled by the study authors: Amplification from reference gene primers served as the basis for estimated nucleated cell counts. Profiled with immunoSEQ multiplex PCR; TCRdb holds only in-frame clones, not every one. That table supplies the V and J calls and clone size; D and trimming were determined from the DNA. The table records around 300,000 clones, around 90% of them present only once. Per germline, CDR1 KGHDR and CDR2 SFDVKD. Trimming left V 10 bases short and J 6 bases short, with 14 bases between. This CDR3 has 13 amino acids. Residents of 24 US areas, aged roughly 18 to 89 years, made up the participants. What the recovered Cohort 3 donors had was two negative PCRs, clearance, or symptom resolution.

This chain joins TRBV24-1 and TRBJ2-2; D may be TRBD2 (5 bases). The sequence was obtained from a woman in her 40s who had recovered from COVID-19. Sequenced sample: PBMCs or T cells enriched from blood (not recorded which). The CDR3 loop is CATGKGVAGELFF. Written as DNA, the CDR3 is TGTGCCACTGGGAAGGGAGTGGCCGGGGAGCTGTTTTTT.